This is a list of T cell receptor beta chains from one sample in a study of long-term antiretroviral therapy in people with HIV. Using immunoSEQ multiplex PCR, the repertoire was profiled, and TCRdb retains in-frame clones only, with some absent. The sample contains over 30,000 clones, under 85% of which appear only once. The sample was unsorted PBMCs, taken 3 years after starting antiretroviral therapy. The receptors originated from a man aged 45-65 years with HIV. Both conserved end residues are part of each CDR3. D genes are given only for firm matches. Some rows mark clone size as missing; the rest say once, few, many or name a class of expanded clone.

>TRBV11-2|NA|NA|TRBJ1-5
CASSLVAGNQPQHF
TGTGCCAGCAGCTTAGTGGCGGGGAATCAGCCCCAGCATTTT
>TRBV7-8|TRBD1|NA|TRBJ2-3
CASSAQANRGSADTQYF
TGTGCCAGCAGCGCACAAGCGAACAGGGGGTCGGCAGATACGCAGTATTTT
>TRBV28|NA|once|TRBJ1-1
CASSFPQHEAFF
TGTGCCAGCAGTTTCCCACAGCACGAAGCTTTCTTT
>TRBV2|NA|NA|TRBJ1-1
CASSDDGSEAFF
TGTGCCAGCAGCGATGACGGATCTGAAGCTTTCTTT
>TRBV5-4|TRBD2|NA|TRBJ2-5
CASSPGTSGREGETQYF
TGTGCCAGCAGCCCCGGGACTAGCGGGAGGGAAGGAGAGACCCAGTACTTC
>TRBV6-1|TRBD1|NA|TRBJ2-7
CASSTSGTGVYEQYF
TGTGCCAGCAGTACCTCCGGGACAGGGGTCTACGAGCAGTACTTC
>TRBV19|NA|NA|TRBJ2-3
CASSFWSSHGTDTQYF
TGTGCCAGTAGTTTCTGGTCATCTCACGGGACAGATACGCAGTATTTT
>TRBV7-2|TRBD2|NA|TRBJ2-1
CASSVRGGARYNEQFF
TGTGCCAGCAGCGTCCGCGGGGGGGCCCGGTACAATGAGCAGTTCTTC
>TRBV27|TRBD2|NA|TRBJ2-3
CASSPGGSGRPYF
TGTGCCAGCAGCCCGGGGGGGAGCGGGAGACCCTATTTT
>TRBV6-6|NA|NA|TRBJ1-4
CASSSSRRTNEKLFF
TGTGCCAGCAGTTCGTCAAGAAGGACTAATGAAAAACTGTTTTTT
>TRBV18|TRBD1|NA|TRBJ1-6
CASSPLPDRGVYNSPLHF
TGTGCCAGCTCACCTTTACCCGACAGGGGGGTCTATAATTCACCCCTCCACTTT
>TRBV5-4|TRBD1|NA|TRBJ1-2
CASRTGQESNYGYTF
TGTGCCAGCAGAACCGGACAGGAATCTAACTATGGCTACACCTTC
>TRBV27|NA|NA|TRBJ2-7
CASSWGTRVPYEQYF
TGTGCCAGCAGTTGGGGAACCCGGGTCCCCTACGAGCAGTACTTC